This T cell receptor beta chain was retrieved from a study of early T cells in non-severe SARS-CoV-2 infection. Study-wide context: Sequenced material consisted of bulk RNA (from unsorted whole blood), and chains were unpaired.

MiXCR, run by TCRdb on the 5' RACE reads, gives a single entry per CDR3 protein. Of around 66,000 distinct CDR3 sequences in the sample, about 13% were seen once. The CDR3 has 15 amino acids. Germline V gives CDR1 SGHNT, CDR2 YYREEE (reference sequence). The V gene lost 0 bases and the J gene lost 0 bases, with 7 bases spanning the gap. Study-level points and caveats: A preference for anti-spike CD8 responses marked VDJdb matching, which missed private and CD4 specificities.

This clonotype has a count of ten or more. Antigen unknown. The rearrangement uses TRBV5-4 and TRBJ2-1; D remains unclear. Sequenced input: whole blood. This clonotype was obtained from an adult who was a healthcare worker with PCR-confirmed SARS-CoV-2 infection or an uninfected control (not recorded which). The CDR3 nucleotides read TGTGCCAGCAGCTTGGGAGTCAGCTCCTACAATGAGCAGTTCTTC. Amino acid sequence: CASSLGVSSYNEQFF.